The following is a T cell receptor beta chain sequence with its context. In the authors' workflow: Estimates of nucleated cell counts were drawn from the amplification of reference gene primers. Sequencing used immunoSEQ multiplex PCR; TCRdb keeps in-frame clones, though not all of them. The DNA was the basis for D and trimming; V, J and clone size are from that table. The sample gives over 350,000 clones, more than 85% of which show up once; roughly 0.9% is in the top ten. The data were taken from a study of blood T cell repertoires in COVID-19. Participant ages covered about 18 to 90 years across 25 or so US areas. Participants had their cohort set by participant-reported clinical history. Exposed study participants had met a COVID-19 case within 2 weeks before entry. Specimen: PBMCs or T cells enriched from blood (not recorded which). The source of this sequence is a middle-aged woman who had been exposed to COVID-19.

The CDR3 nucleotides read TGTGCCAGCTCACCTGGGGCAGGGCGGCGTTCACCCCTCCACTTT. Its protein product is CASSPGAGRRSPLHF. This chain connects TRBV18 to TRBJ1-6; D is perhaps TRBD1 (5 bases). Germline loops: CDR1 KGHSH, CDR2 LQKENI. The V and J ends lost 3 bases and 9 bases respectively, with 15 bases between them. CDR3 length equals 15 residues. The full variable domain, with the rest looked up from reference TRBV18 and TRBJ1-6, is NAGVMQNPRHLVRRRGQEARLRCSPMKGHSHVYWYRQLPEEGLKFMVYLQKENIIDESGMPKERFSAEFPKEGPSILRIQQVVRGDSAAYFCASSPGAGRRSPLHFGNGTRLTVT.